Below, 15 T cell receptor beta chains from the same sample are listed, as sequenced in a study of post-analysis software for immune sequencing data. General study findings and limits: A handful of TRBV segments were significantly more frequent in patients than in controls. TRBV5-6, TRBV5-1 and TRBV20-1 were among these segments.

Their cognate antigens are unknown. Prepared TCR beta cDNA libraries contained unique molecular identifiers. TCRdb recomputed calls from the PCR reads with MiXCR, one row per CDR3 protein. The repertoire has about 200,000 distinct CDR3 sequences, about 30% of them found once; the top ten carry roughly 3.4%. The sequenced sample consisted of blood. The origin of the receptors is a girl aged 2-17 years with multiple sclerosis.

The V call is TRBV6-2 or TRBV6-3, the J call TRBJ1-6; D unresolved. The CDR3 runs 12 residues. Germline CDR1 is MNHEY and CDR2 is SVGEGT. V gave up 7 bases and J gave up 9 bases, with 10 bases separating them. DNA for the CDR3: TGTGCCAGCACCATAGGGAGTTCACCCCTCCACTTT. Amino acid sequence: CASTIGSSPLHF.

This clonotype appeared a few times. This may stem from a read error, because a much larger clone lies one nucleotide away. In DNA, the CDR3 is TGCGCCAGCAGCTTGAGGTTATCAGAGCAGTACTTC. Protein product: CASSLRLSEQYF. The V gene is TRBV5-1, the J gene TRBJ2-7; D unresolved. This CDR3 comprises 12 residues. Between the trimmed V and J ends, which lost 1 base and 7 bases, there was a span of 9 bases. Per germline, CDR1 SGHRS and CDR2 YFSETQ. The complete variable domain, with remaining parts taken from reference TRBV5-1 and TRBJ2-7, reads KAGVTQTPRYLIKTRGQQVTLSCSPISGHRSVSWYQQTPGQGLQFLFEYFSETQRNKGNFPGRFSGRQFSNSRSEMNVSTLELGDSALYLCASSLRLSEQYFGPGTRLTVT.

The chain has TRBV20-1 and TRBJ2-2; D is uncertain. Trimming cost V 0 bases and J 6 bases, with 11 bases left between them. There are 14 residues in the CDR3. Looked up from germline, CDR1 is DFQATT and CDR2 is SNEGSKA (reference sequence). The CDR3 region is CSARESVVAGELFF. CDR3 nucleotide sequence: TGCAGTGCTAGAGAATCGGTAGTCGCCGGGGAGCTGTTTTTT.

J is TRBJ1-1 and V is TRBV5-1, with 7 positions matching TRBD1. The V segment lost 3 bases and the J segment 11 bases; nucleotides outside the gene matches: 7. The length of the CDR3 is 12 residues. CDR1 is SGHRS, CDR2 YFSETQ, per germline. CDR3 DNA: TGCGCCAGCAGCTACGGGACAGATCTGGCTTTCTTT. Amino acids: CASSYGTDLAFF.

This clonotype showed up just a few times. This CDR3 reads CASSFAGGTYGYTF. CDR3 sequence (DNA): TGTGCCAGCAGTTTTGCAGGGGGGACTTATGGCTACACCTTC. The chain couples TRBV12-3 or TRBV12-4 to TRBJ1-2, with 7 bases matching TRBD1. V lost 3 bases to trimming and J lost 5 bases; unmatched junction nucleotides: 6. The CDR3 totals 14 residues.

The sample holds a few counts of this clonotype. The chain uses TRBV9 and TRBJ1-1; D gene uncertain. CDR1 is SGDLS, CDR2 YYNGEE, per germline. CDR3 size: 13 residues. V was clipped by 4 bases and J by 5 bases, with 12 bases between them. CDR3 sequence: CASSFRTDTEAFF. The CDR3 DNA follows: TGTGCCAGCAGCTTCCGGACCGATACTGAAGCTTTCTTT.

This clonotype was observed at least ten times. The chain couples TRBV4-1 to TRBJ2-3; TRBD2 agrees at 7 bases. The germline CDR1 and CDR2 sequences are MGHRA and YSYEKL. J was trimmed by 2 bases and V by 3 bases; bases with no gene match: 5. This CDR3 contains 15 residues. As DNA, the CDR3 is TGCGCCAGCAGCCAGAGAAGCGGGGTCACAGATACGCAGTATTTT. As protein: CASSQRSGVTDTQYF.

Turning to this clonotype: Just one base apart from a much larger clone, this may be a read error. The chain uses TRBV20-1 and TRBJ2-5; TRBD2 is a possible D gene (6 bases). Trimming took 5 bases from V and 11 from J, leaving 24 bases between them. This CDR3 has 14 residues. Germline loops: CDR1 DFQATT, CDR2 SNEGSKA (reference sequence). The DNA for the CDR3 is TGCAGTGCTGGGGTAGCGGCGAGCTCCTACGGGCAGTACTTC. Protein: CSAGVAASSYGQYF.

The chain joins TRBV30 to TRBJ2-1; 10 bases fit TRBD2. This CDR3 contains 15 residues. With V trimmed by 4 bases and J by 3 bases, 6 bases remained unmatched. Germline CDR1 GTSNPN, CDR2 SVGIG (reference sequence). CDR3 sequence: CAWTPGLANYNEQFF. The CDR3 DNA follows: TGTGCCTGGACCCCGGGACTAGCGAACTACAATGAGCAGTTCTTC.

This clonotype was seen more than once but under ten times. This chain links TRBV6-1 with TRBJ2-5; D perhaps matches TRBD1 (5 bases). The CDR3 contains 15 residues. Trimming removed 1 base from V and 1 base from J, with 10 bases in between. Germline assignment: CDR1 MNHNS and CDR2 SASEGT. The CDR3 protein is CASSEVQGSQETQYF. The CDR3 DNA reads TGTGCCAGCAGTGAAGTGCAGGGAAGCCAAGAGACCCAGTACTTC.

The rearrangement joins TRBV7-2 to TRBJ2-1; D is uncertain. V was pared by 3 bases and J by 9 bases, with 15 bases between. Germline loops: CDR1 SGHTA, CDR2 FQGNSA. The CDR3 has 14 amino acids. CDR3 in amino acids: CASSFQLEWGEQFF. The CDR3 DNA reads TGTGCCAGCAGCTTCCAATTAGAATGGGGTGAGCAGTTCTTC. The variable domain in full, with the rest retrieved from reference TRBV7-2 and TRBJ2-1, is GAGVSQSPSNKVTEKGKDVELRCDPISGHTALYWYRQSLGQGLEFLIYFQGNSAPDKSGLPSDRFSAERTGGSVSTLTIQRTQQEDSAVYLCASSFQLEWGEQFFGPGTRLTVL.

The rearrangement links TRBV10-1 to TRBJ2-2; D may be TRBD1 (5 bases). Germline CDR1 is WNHNN and CDR2 is SYGVQD (reference sequence). Trimming removed 2 bases at V and 7 bases at J, with 20 bases between. The CDR3 is 17 residues long. This CDR3 is CASSEGEIRETGGELFF. The CDR3 nucleotides are TGCGCCAGCAGTGAGGGTGAAATCAGGGAAACGGGCGGGGAGCTGTTTTTT.

With respect to this clonotype: This may be a read error: a much more frequent sequence differs by one nucleotide. The conserved phenylalanine or tryptophan normally closing the CDR3 is absent here, so this likely arose from a read error. The chain links TRBV28 to TRBJ2-7; weak D call: TRBD1 (6 bases). Trimming removed 3 bases at V and 0 bases at J, with 15 bases between. The germline CDR1 and CDR2 sequences are MDHEN and SYDVKM. This CDR3 spans 16 amino acids. CDR3 in amino acids: CASSFLDRPSSYEQYC. In DNA form, the CDR3 reads TGTGCCAGCAGTTTCCTCGACAGGCCATCCTCCTACGAGCAGTACTGC.

This clonotype appeared many times. The chain recombines TRBV10-3 with TRBJ2-1; TRBD1 aligns across 7 bases. CDR3 size: 14 residues. CDR1 is ENHRY, CDR2 SYGVKD, per germline. J lost 9 bases, V lost 2 bases, and 7 bases had no gene match. The CDR3 DNA reads as TGTGCCATCAGTGAGATAGGGACAGCCGGTGAGCAGTTCTTC. This encodes CAISEIGTAGEQFF.

The chain uses TRBV7-8 and TRBJ2-3; D is uncertain. This CDR3 is 15 amino acids long. V lost 1 base to trimming and J lost 2 bases, with 10 bases between them. In germline, CDR1 is SGHVS, CDR2 FQNEAQ. CDR3 sequence: CASSLEGRSTDTQYF. The CDR3 coding sequence is TGTGCCAGCAGCTTAGAGGGCCGCTCCACAGATACGCAGTATTTT.